The T cell receptor (beta chain) described here comes from a study of T cell changes during pregnancy in multiple sclerosis. Germline V gives CDR1 LNHDA, CDR2 SQIVND (reference sequence). The CDR3 runs to 15 residues. Trimming stripped 4 bases from V and 7 bases from J, with 16 bases between. The table came from immunoSEQ multiplex PCR; TCRdb's copy has only in-frame clones and leaves some out. The table includes around 16,000 clones, approximately 83% detected once. The chain uses TRBV19 and TRBJ1-4; no definite D call. The sample here was CD8+ T cells from peripheral blood mononuclear cells, taken after pregnancy. This clonotype was sampled from a female donor in good health, enrolled as a control in a pregnancy study. CDR3: CASSTPGGRREKLFF. DNA for the CDR3: TGTGCCAGTAGTACGCCGGGTGGGAGGCGTGAAAAACTGTTTTTT.